The 27 T cell receptor beta chains below come from one sample, sequenced in a study of post-analysis software for immune sequencing data. The authors incorporated unique molecular identifiers into the TCR beta cDNA libraries. TCRdb used MiXCR to reprocess the PCR reads, holding one entry per CDR3 protein. This table has about 160,000 distinct CDR3 sequences, under 40% appearing once. Sequencing used blood, obtained after autologous hematopoietic stem cell transplantation. The receptors come from a girl under 18 with multiple sclerosis.

The genes are TRBV11-1 and TRBJ2-7; D may be TRBD1 (6 bases). The CDR3 runs 14 residues. Germline CDR1 SGHAT, CDR2 FQDESV (reference sequence). V shed 5 bases and J shed 3 bases, with 14 bases lying between them. The CDR3 nucleotides read TGTGCCAGCAGCCTGACAGGAGAGATCTACGAGCAGTACTTC. Its translation is CASSLTGEIYEQYF.

V usage is TRBV6-1 and J usage is TRBJ2-6, with D possibly matching TRBD1 (6 bases). Trimming cost V 2 bases and J 4 bases, with 9 bases left between them. Germline-derived CDR1 and CDR2 are MNHNS and SASEGT. The CDR3 length is 15 residues. CDR3 loop: CASSEQGTGANVLTF. The DNA for the CDR3 is TGTGCCAGCAGTGAACAGGGGACCGGGGCCAACGTCCTGACTTTC.

This clonotype was seen a handful of times. Compared with germline, one end of the junction differs, possibly owing to a read error. This chain links TRBV7-7 with TRBJ2-5; possible D gene TRBD1, 6 bases. CDR3 length: 12 amino acids. Germline-derived CDR1 and CDR2 are SSHAT and FNYEAQ (reference sequence). The CDR3 is CASSSRGETQYF. The CDR3 region has the DNA TGTGCTAGCAGCTCCAGGGGAGAGACCCAGTACTTC.

This clonotype was detected ten times or more. This chain links TRBV7-2 with TRBJ2-2; no clear D gene. The CDR3 has 12 residues. Trimming took 0 bases from V and 7 from J, leaving 3 bases between them. Germline V CDR1 and CDR2: SGHTA, FQGNSA. The CDR3 bases are TGTGCCAGCAGCTTAGCTGGCGGGGAGCTGTTTTTT. It encodes CASSLAGGELFF. Full variable domain (outside the CDR3, taken from reference TRBV7-2 and TRBJ2-2): GAGVSQSPSNKVTEKGKDVELRCDPISGHTALYWYRQSLGQGLEFLIYFQGNSAPDKSGLPSDRFSAERTGGSVSTLTIQRTQQEDSAVYLCASSLAGGELFFGEGSRLTVL.

This clonotype was seen ten or more times. The V gene is TRBV27, the J gene TRBJ2-7; 9 nucleotides line up with TRBD2. V dropped 8 bases and J dropped 5; count of bases not matched to a gene: 13. The V gene's germline CDR1 is MNHEY and CDR2 SMNVEV (reference sequence). The CDR3 is 15 residues long. The CDR3 protein is CASAPLAGVSHEQYF. The CDR3 bases are TGTGCCAGCGCCCCCTTAGCGGGAGTTTCCCACGAGCAGTACTTC.

In its sample, this clonotype was seen many times. A much larger clone lies one base from this, so it may be a read error. The genes are TRBV10-2 and TRBJ1-2; D ambiguous. Germline lookup yields CDR1 WSHSY and CDR2 SAAADI. The CDR3 extends over 14 amino acids. In DNA form, the CDR3 reads TGCGCCAGCAGGGAGTCAAGTGACGTCTATGGCTACACCTTC. Translated, it gives CASRESSDVYGYTF.

The rearrangement links TRBV20-1 to TRBJ2-2; D is ambiguous. CDR3 length: 14 residues. Between the trimmed V and J ends, which lost 0 bases and 1 base, there was a span of 6 bases. The germline V gene has CDR1 DFQATT and CDR2 SNEGSKA (reference sequence). In DNA form, the CDR3 reads TGCAGTGCTAGAGATCAGGAGAACACCGGGGAGCTGTTTTTT. Its translation: CSARDQENTGELFF.

The J gene is TRBJ2-7, the V gene TRBV5-5, with a tentative D call TRBD1 (5 bases). With 5 bases removed from V and 5 bases from J, the gap between germline ends came to 14 bases. In germline, CDR1 is SGHKS, CDR2 YYEKEE (reference sequence). CDR3 length: 13 amino acids. The CDR3 DNA is TGTGCCAGCAGTCTGTGGGGCTTCGACGAGCAGTACTTC. This sequence encodes CASSLWGFDEQYF.

The V and J genes are TRBV27 and TRBJ2-3; possibly TRBD1 or TRBD2 for D (5 bases each). The CDR3 contains 15 residues. The V gene's germline CDR1 is MNHEY and CDR2 SMNVEV (reference sequence). Trimming pared 4 bases from V and 2 bases from J, leaving 13 bases between. The CDR3: CASSSGAHYTDTQYF. The CDR3 coding sequence is TGTGCCAGCAGTTCCGGGGCCCACTACACAGATACGCAGTATTTT.

This clonotype was picked up many times. This sequence joins TRBV5-1 and TRBJ2-3, with D possibly TRBD2 on 6 matching bases. This CDR3 spans 16 amino acids. Germline V gene sequence: CDR1 SGHRS, CDR2 YFSETQ. The V end was cut by 1 base, the J end by 0 bases, with 12 bases between. DNA of the CDR3: TGCGCCAGCAGCTTGAACGGGAGAACTAGCACAGATACGCAGTATTTT. Protein: CASSLNGRTSTDTQYF.

As regards this clonotype: A much larger clone differs by one base, so this may be a read error. V is TRBV24-1 and J is TRBJ1-2; D is uncertain. The CDR3 is 11 residues long. CDR1 and CDR2 (germline): KGHDR, SFDVKD. The CDR3, as DNA: TGTGTCACCGAGTGGAGCGGAGGCTACACCTTC. It translates to CVTEWSGGYTF.

The V and J genes are TRBV4-1 and TRBJ1-2; 7 bases fit TRBD1. This CDR3 has 15 residues. V was pared by 0 bases and J by 2 bases, with 3 bases of the junction left unmatched. Germline V gene lookup returns CDR1 MGHRA and CDR2 YSYEKL. CDR3 nucleotides: TGCGCCAGCAGCCAAGAAGACAGGGAGAACTATGGCTACACCTTC. Translation gives CASSQEDRENYGYTF.

J is TRBJ2-1 and V is TRBV7-3; a weak D match, TRBD2 (5 bases). Trimming stripped 1 base from V and 0 bases from J, with 13 bases between. The germline CDR1 and CDR2 sequences are SGHTA and FQGTGA. The CDR3 contains 17 residues. The CDR3 DNA sequence: TGTGCCAGCAGCTTAAGGGAAGCGGCATTCTCCTACAATGAGCAGTTCTTC. Its translation: CASSLREAAFSYNEQFF.

The V gene is TRBV29-1, the J gene TRBJ2-1, with D unresolved. This CDR3 region has 11 residues. Germline values: CDR1 SQVTM, CDR2 ANQGSEA. V gave up 4 bases and J gave up 6 bases, with 7 bases separating them. The CDR3 loop reads CSVGLPNEQFF. The DNA for the CDR3 is TGCAGCGTTGGGCTACCCAATGAGCAGTTCTTC.

The rearrangement joins TRBV27 to TRBJ2-7, with D uncertain. Germline V gene sequence: CDR1 MNHEY, CDR2 SMNVEV (reference sequence). The V end lost 0 bases, the J end lost 2 bases, and 5 bases lay between the germline ends. CDR3 length: 13 amino acids. CDR3 region: CASSLSRTYEQYF. CDR3 bases: TGTGCCAGCAGTTTATCCAGGACCTACGAGCAGTACTTC.

There are a few counts of this clonotype. CDR3: CASSQGWGQTQETQYF. CDR3 in DNA: TGTGCCAGCAGCCAAGGATGGGGGCAGACCCAAGAGACCCAGTACTTC. The rearrangement joins TRBV3-1 to TRBJ2-5, with TRBD1 as a possible D gene (6 bases). The germline CDR1 and CDR2 sequences are LGHDT and YNNKEL (reference sequence). The CDR3 totals 16 residues. V was clipped by 1 base and J by 1 base, with 13 bases between them.

This clonotype occurred a few times. This chain joins TRBV5-8 and TRBJ1-4; 12 bases align to TRBD1. The CDR3 contains 17 residues. Germline lookup yields CDR1 SGHTS and CDR2 YDEGEE. J was trimmed by 0 bases and V by 4 bases; bases with no gene match: 4. Here the CDR3 DNA reads TGTGCCAGCAGCCGGGACAGGGGGCACCCAACTAATGAAAAACTGTTTTTT. Amino acids: CASSRDRGHPTNEKLFF.

The gene calls are TRBV6-1 and TRBJ2-3, with 9 bases aligning to TRBD1. CDR1 and CDR2 (germline): MNHNS, SASEGT. The CDR3 extends over 17 amino acids. After removal of 3 bases from V and 4 bases from J, the junction contained 11 bases not matched to a gene. The CDR3 sequence is CASSERGQGPWADTQYF. CDR3 nucleotide sequence: TGTGCCAGCAGTGAGCGGGGACAGGGTCCGTGGGCAGATACGCAGTATTTT.

The gene calls are TRBV5-1 and TRBJ2-3; D is unclear. Trimming removed 1 base at V and 2 bases at J, with 8 bases between. There are 14 residues in the CDR3. CDR1 and CDR2 from the germline V gene are SGHRS and YFSETQ. The CDR3 reads CASSLSGATDTQYF. The CDR3 region has the DNA TGCGCCAGCAGCTTGAGTGGCGCCACAGATACGCAGTATTTT.

The rearrangement joins TRBV3-1 to TRBJ2-7; 8 bases are shared with TRBD2. The CDR3 spans 14 residues. Germline V gene data show CDR1 as LGHDT and CDR2 as YNNKEL (reference sequence). V lost 6 bases, J lost 7 bases, and 11 bases stayed unmatched. This CDR3 is CASSLAERENEQYF. The CDR3 nucleotides read TGTGCCAGCAGTTTGGCCGAGCGGGAGAATGAGCAGTACTTC.

The V gene is TRBV27, the J gene TRBJ1-1; 7 bases fit TRBD1. The J segment lost 5 bases and the V segment lost 3 bases, leaving 3 bases of the junction unmatched. CDR3 length equals 13 residues. The germline CDR1 and CDR2 sequences are MNHEY and SMNVEV (reference sequence). The CDR3 sequence is CASSFRTGTEAFF. CDR3 nucleotides: TGTGCCAGCAGTTTCCGGACAGGTACTGAAGCTTTCTTT.

DNA for the CDR3: TGCAGTGCTACCCCGGACGGCGCCTACGAGCAGTACTTC. The encoded protein is CSATPDGAYEQYF. This sequence joins TRBV20-1 and TRBJ2-1; unclear D gene. The DNA end is a closer match to TRBJ2-7, so the J assignment may be wrong. CDR1 DFQATT and CDR2 SNEGSKA come from the germline V gene (reference sequence). The CDR3 runs to 13 residues.

The CDR3 DNA reads as TGCAGCGTTGAAGATAGGAGAACCTACGAGCAGTACTTC. This translates into CSVEDRRTYEQYF. The chain carries TRBV29-1 and TRBJ2-7; D is undetermined. Germline V lookup: CDR1 SQVTM, CDR2 ANQGSEA. The CDR3 loop spans 13 amino acids. Trimming removed 0 bases at V and 2 bases at J, with 8 bases between.

The chain combines TRBV7-2 with TRBJ2-7; 7 bases line up with TRBD2. The tail of the sequence fits TRBJ2-5 better, so the J call may be wrong. The CDR3 is 14 residues long. Germline CDR1 reads SGHTA; CDR2 reads FQGNSA. CDR3 nucleotide sequence: TGTGCCAGCAGCCCACAAGCGCGGGGGAAGACCCAGTACTTC. As protein: CASSPQARGKTQYF.

This clonotype was counted ten times or more. The rearrangement links TRBV7-2 to TRBJ2-7; perhaps TRBD1 as D (5 bases). The CDR3 spans 15 residues. With 1 base removed from V and 5 bases from J, the gap between germline ends came to 15 bases. Looked up from germline, CDR1 is SGHTA and CDR2 is FQGNSA. The DNA of the CDR3 is TGTGCCAGCAGCTTAGGGGCAGGGTCGCGTAACGAGCAGTACTTC. Its protein product is CASSLGAGSRNEQYF.

Only a few counts were recorded for this clonotype. This chain connects TRBV6-6 to TRBJ1-5, with D tentatively TRBD1 (6 bases). V lost 4 bases, J lost 1 base, and 11 bases lay in between. CDR3 size: 15 residues. Germline V gene data show CDR1 as MNHNY and CDR2 as SVGAGI (reference sequence). This chain's CDR3 is CASSSTGRSNQPQHF. In DNA form, the CDR3 reads TGTGCCAGCAGTTCGACAGGTCGGAGCAATCAGCCCCAGCATTTT.

This clonotype was counted between two and nine times. The chain employs TRBV6-5 and TRBJ1-1, with 8 bases aligning to TRBD1. The trim removed 6 bases at V and 4 bases at J, leaving 13 bases unmatched. In germline, CDR1 is MNHEY, CDR2 SVGAGI. The CDR3 sequence is 16 residues long. DNA of the CDR3: TGTGCCAGCAGCCGCGGACAGGGCGCCATCTCCACTGAAGCTTTCTTT. Translating gives CASSRGQGAISTEAFF.